The TCR beta chain under discussion was sequenced for a study of blood T cell repertoires in COVID-19. The wider study: Sites across the United States, Italy and Spain contributed samples from acute and convalescent COVID-19. T cells, B-cell-depleted T cells, or PBMCs supplied cDNA or gDNA.

Per the original methods: Using reference gene primer amplification, nucleated cell counts were estimated. Method: immunoSEQ multiplex PCR; TCRdb's copy keeps in-frame clones and lacks some. The V and J calls and the clone size are those of that table, but D and trimming were determined from the DNA. This sample carries about 110,000 clones, 71% of them seen once, and the ten largest clones take roughly 2%. For this clone: One junction end does not reproduce the germline sequence, and a read error may be involved.

The CDR3 loop spans 13 amino acids. Germline V gene lookup returns CDR1 KGHSH and CDR2 LQKENI. This receptor was obtained from a woman between 40 and 55 years old with acute or convalescent COVID-19. Sequences were obtained from peripheral blood. The chain is built from TRBV18 and TRBJ1-1, with D possibly TRBD1 on 5 matching bases. The CDR3 DNA reads TGTGCCAGCACGGACACACTGAACGCTGAAGCTTTCTTT. Protein: CASTDTLNAEAFF. Full variable domain (rest looked up from reference TRBV18 and TRBJ1-1): NAGVMQNPRHLVRRRGQEARLRCSPMKGHSHVYWYRQLPEEGLKFMVYLQKENIIDESGMPKERFSAEFPKEGPSILRIQQVVRGDSAAYFCASTDTLNAEAFFGQGTRLTVV.